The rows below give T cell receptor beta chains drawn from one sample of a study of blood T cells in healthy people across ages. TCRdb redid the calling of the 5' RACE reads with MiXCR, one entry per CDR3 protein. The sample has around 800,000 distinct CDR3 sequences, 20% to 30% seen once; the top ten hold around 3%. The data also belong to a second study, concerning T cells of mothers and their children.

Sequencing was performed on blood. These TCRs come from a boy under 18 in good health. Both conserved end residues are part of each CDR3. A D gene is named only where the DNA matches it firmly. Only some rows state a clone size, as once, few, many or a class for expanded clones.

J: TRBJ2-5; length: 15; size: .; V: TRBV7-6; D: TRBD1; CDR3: CASSLGIRQGETQYF; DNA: TGTGCCAGCAGCTTAGGAATCCGACAGGGGGAGACCCAGTACTTC
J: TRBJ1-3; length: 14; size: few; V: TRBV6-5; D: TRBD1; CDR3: CASSPGGTGKIIYF; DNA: TGTGCCAGCAGTCCGGGCGGGACAGGGAAGATTATATATTTT
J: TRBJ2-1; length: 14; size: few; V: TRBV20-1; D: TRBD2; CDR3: CSPPGGGRYNEQFF; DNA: TGCAGCCCACCGGGCGGGGGTCGCTACAATGAGCAGTTCTTC
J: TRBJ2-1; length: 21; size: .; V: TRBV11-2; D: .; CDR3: CASSLSATGGSAGALYNEQFF; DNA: TGTGCCAGCAGCTTGTCGGCTACAGGGGGTTCGGCGGGGGCCCTATACAATGAGCAGTTCTTC
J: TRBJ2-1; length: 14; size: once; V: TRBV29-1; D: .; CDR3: CSVLIGVSYNEQFF; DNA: TGCAGCGTTTTAATCGGGGTATCCTACAATGAGCAGTTCTTC
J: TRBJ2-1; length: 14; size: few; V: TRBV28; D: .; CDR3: CASSEGVSYNEQFF; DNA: TGTGCCAGCTCGGAGGGAGTCTCCTACAATGAGCAGTTCTTC
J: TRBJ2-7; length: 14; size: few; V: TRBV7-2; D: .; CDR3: CASSFRSSNYEQYF; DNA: TGTGCCAGCAGCTTCCGATCTTCAAATTACGAGCAGTACTTC
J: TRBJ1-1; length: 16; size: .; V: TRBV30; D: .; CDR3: CAWSVPMWDRNTEAFF; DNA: TGTGCCTGGAGTGTACCCATGTGGGATAGAAACACTGAAGCTTTCTTT
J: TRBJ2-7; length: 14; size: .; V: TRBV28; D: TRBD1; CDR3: CASSSQGRTYEQYF; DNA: TGTGCCAGCAGCTCACAGGGGCGTACCTACGAGCAGTACTTC
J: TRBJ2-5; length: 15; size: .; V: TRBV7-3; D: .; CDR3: CASSLSPSSQETQYF; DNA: TGTGCCAGCAGCTTAAGCCCCAGCAGTCAAGAGACCCAGTACTTC
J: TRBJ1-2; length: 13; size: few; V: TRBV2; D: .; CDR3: CASRPETGYGYTF; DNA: TGTGCCAGCAGGCCAGAAACAGGTTATGGCTACACCTTC
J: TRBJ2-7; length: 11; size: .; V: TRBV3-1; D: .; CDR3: CASSQLQEQYF; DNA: TGTGCCAGCAGCCAATTGCAGGAGCAGTACTTC
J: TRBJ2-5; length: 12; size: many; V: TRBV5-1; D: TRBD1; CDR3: CASRQGQETQYF; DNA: TGTGCCAGCAGACAGGGTCAAGAGACCCAGTACTTC
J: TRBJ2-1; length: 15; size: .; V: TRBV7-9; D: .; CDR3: CASSWPWEGGREQFF; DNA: TGTGCCAGCAGCTGGCCTTGGGAGGGGGGACGGGAGCAGTTCTTC
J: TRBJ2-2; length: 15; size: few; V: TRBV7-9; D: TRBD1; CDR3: CASSEGQGESGELFF; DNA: TGTGCCAGCAGCGAAGGACAGGGGGAGTCCGGGGAGCTGTTTTTT
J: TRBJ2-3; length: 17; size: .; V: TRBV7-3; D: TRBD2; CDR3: CASSLRTSGARTDTQYF; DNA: TGTGCCAGCAGCTTAAGGACTAGCGGGGCCCGCACAGATACGCAGTATTTT
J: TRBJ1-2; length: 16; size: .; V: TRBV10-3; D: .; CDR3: CAISGGSRQSNYGYTF; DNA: TGTGCCATCAGTGGTGGCAGCCGGCAGTCTAACTATGGCTACACCTTC
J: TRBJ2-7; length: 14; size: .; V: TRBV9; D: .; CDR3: CASSPRALSAEQYF; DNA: TGTGCCAGCAGCCCCCGGGCGCTTTCCGCCGAGCAGTACTTC
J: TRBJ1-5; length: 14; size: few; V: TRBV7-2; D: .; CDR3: CASSFGPSNQPQHF; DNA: TGTGCCAGCAGCTTTGGCCCTAGCAATCAGCCCCAGCATTTT
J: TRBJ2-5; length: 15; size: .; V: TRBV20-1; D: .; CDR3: CSARAAGQLEETQYF; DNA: TGCAGTGCTAGAGCAGCGGGCCAGCTGGAAGAGACCCAGTACTTC
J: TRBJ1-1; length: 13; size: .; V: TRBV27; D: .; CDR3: CASSLVLGVLAFF; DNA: TGTGCCAGCAGTTTAGTTTTGGGTGTTTTAGCTTTCTTT
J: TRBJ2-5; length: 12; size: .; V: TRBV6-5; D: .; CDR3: CASRTSQETQYF; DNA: TGTGCCAGCAGGACTTCTCAAGAGACCCAGTACTTC
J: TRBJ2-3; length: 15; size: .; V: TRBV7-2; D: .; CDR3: CASSLDRTATDTQYF; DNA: TGTGCCAGCAGCTTAGATAGGACAGCCACAGATACGCAGTATTTT
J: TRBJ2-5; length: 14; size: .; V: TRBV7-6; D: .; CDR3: CASSFYDPQETQYF; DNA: TGTGCCAGCAGCTTTTATGACCCTCAAGAGACCCAGTACTTC
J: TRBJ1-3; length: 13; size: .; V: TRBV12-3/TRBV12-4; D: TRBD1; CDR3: CASSGTAGNTIYF; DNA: TGTGCCAGCAGCGGGACAGCTGGAAACACCATATATTTT
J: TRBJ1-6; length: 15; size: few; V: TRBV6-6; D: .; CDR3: CASREGTPATGALHF; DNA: TGTGCCAGCAGGGAAGGGACACCCGCTACGGGGGCCCTCCACTTT
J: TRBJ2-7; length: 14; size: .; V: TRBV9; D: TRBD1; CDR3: CASSVADRGHEQYF; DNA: TGTGCCAGCAGCGTAGCCGACAGGGGCCACGAGCAGTACTTC
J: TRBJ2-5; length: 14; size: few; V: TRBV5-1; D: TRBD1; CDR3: CASRPGGNQETQYF; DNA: TGCGCCAGCAGGCCAGGGGGCAACCAAGAGACCCAGTACTTC
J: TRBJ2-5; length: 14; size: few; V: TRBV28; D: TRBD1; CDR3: CASSLTGGSETQYF; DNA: TGTGCCAGCAGTCTGACAGGGGGCAGTGAGACCCAGTACTTC
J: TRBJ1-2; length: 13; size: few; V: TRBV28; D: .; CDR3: CATASSFNYGYTF; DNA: TGTGCCACCGCATCATCGTTTAACTATGGCTACACCTTC
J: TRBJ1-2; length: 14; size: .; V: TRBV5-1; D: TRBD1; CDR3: CASSLPDRGLGYTF; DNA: TGCGCCAGCAGCTTGCCCGACAGGGGGCTTGGCTACACCTTC
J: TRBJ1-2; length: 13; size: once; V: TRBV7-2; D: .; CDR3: CASSHDVGYGYTF; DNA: TGTGCCAGCAGCCATGACGTCGGCTATGGCTACACCTTC
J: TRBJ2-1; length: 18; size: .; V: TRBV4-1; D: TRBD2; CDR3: CASSQGLASGRSYNEQFF; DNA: TGCGCCAGCAGCCAAGGACTTGCTAGCGGGCGCTCCTACAATGAGCAGTTCTTC
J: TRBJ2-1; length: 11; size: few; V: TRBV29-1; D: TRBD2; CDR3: CSVREWIEEFF; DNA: TGCAGCGTGCGGGAGTGGATTGAAGAGTTCTTC
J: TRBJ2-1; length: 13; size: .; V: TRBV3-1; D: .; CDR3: CASSQRERDEQFF; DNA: TGTGCCAGCAGCCAGAGGGAGAGGGATGAGCAGTTCTTC
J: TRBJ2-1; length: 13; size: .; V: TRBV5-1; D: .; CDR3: CASSPLLANEQFF; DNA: TGCGCCAGCAGCCCCTTGTTAGCCAATGAGCAGTTCTTC
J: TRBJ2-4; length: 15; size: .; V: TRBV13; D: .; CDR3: CASSLPGETKNIQYF; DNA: TGTGCCAGCAGCCTCCCGGGGGAAACCAAAAACATTCAGTACTTC
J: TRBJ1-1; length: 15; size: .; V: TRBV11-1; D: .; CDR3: CASSALGVGNTEAFF; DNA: TGTGCCAGCAGTGCTCTGGGTGTGGGGAACACTGAAGCTTTCTTT
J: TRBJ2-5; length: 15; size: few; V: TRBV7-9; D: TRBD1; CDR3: CASSLRQGSQETQYF; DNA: TGTGCCAGCAGCTTGAGACAGGGGTCACAAGAGACCCAGTACTTC
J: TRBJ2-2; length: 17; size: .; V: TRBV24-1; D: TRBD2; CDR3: CATSDFTSGGVTGELFF; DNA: TGTGCCACCAGTGATTTTACTAGCGGGGGGGTCACCGGGGAGCTGTTTTTT
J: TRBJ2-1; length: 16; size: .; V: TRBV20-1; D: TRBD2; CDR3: CSSSRSTSGGYNEQFF; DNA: TGCAGTTCATCCCGATCGACTAGCGGGGGATACAATGAGCAGTTCTTC
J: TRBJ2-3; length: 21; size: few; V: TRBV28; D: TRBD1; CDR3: CASSLWVRQGASQEHTDTQYF; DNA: TGTGCCAGCAGTTTGTGGGTCAGACAGGGGGCTAGTCAAGAACACACAGATACGCAGTATTTT
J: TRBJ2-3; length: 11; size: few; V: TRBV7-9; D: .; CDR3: CASSPPDTQYF; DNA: TGTGCCAGCAGCCCACCAGATACGCAGTATTTT
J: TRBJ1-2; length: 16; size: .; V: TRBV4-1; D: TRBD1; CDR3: CASSPIGQGTMKGYTF; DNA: TGCGCCAGCAGCCCCATTGGACAGGGAACTATGAAGGGCTACACCTTC
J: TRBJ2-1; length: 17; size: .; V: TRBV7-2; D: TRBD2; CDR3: CASSMGLAGGKHNEQFF; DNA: TGTGCCAGCAGCATGGGACTAGCGGGGGGTAAACACAATGAGCAGTTCTTC
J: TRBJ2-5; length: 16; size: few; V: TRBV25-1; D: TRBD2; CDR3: CASSDSGGGSLATQYF; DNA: TGTGCCAGCAGTGATTCCGGCGGGGGATCCTTGGCAACCCAGTACTTC
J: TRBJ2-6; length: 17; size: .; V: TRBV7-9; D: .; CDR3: CASSPRGLVSGANVLTF; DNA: TGTGCCAGCAGCCCGAGGGGCCTCGTCTCTGGGGCCAACGTCCTGACTTTC
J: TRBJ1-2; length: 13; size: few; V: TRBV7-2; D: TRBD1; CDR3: CASSPEGDRGYTF; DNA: TGTGCCAGCAGCCCCGAGGGGGACAGGGGCTACACCTTC
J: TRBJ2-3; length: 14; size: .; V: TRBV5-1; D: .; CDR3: CASSLDWSTDTQYF; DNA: TGCGCCAGCAGCCTCGACTGGAGCACAGATACGCAGTATTTT
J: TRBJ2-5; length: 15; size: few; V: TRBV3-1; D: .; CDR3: CASSQGPGLEETQYF; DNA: TGTGCCAGCAGCCAAGGACCAGGGCTAGAAGAGACCCAGTACTTC
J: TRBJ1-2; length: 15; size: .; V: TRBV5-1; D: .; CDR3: CASSPSSGPGGGYTF; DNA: TGCGCCAGCAGTCCATCCTCCGGGCCCGGCGGGGGCTACACCTTC
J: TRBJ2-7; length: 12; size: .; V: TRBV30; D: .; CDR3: CAWSVNSYEQYF; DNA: TGTGCCTGGAGTGTAAACTCCTACGAGCAGTACTTC